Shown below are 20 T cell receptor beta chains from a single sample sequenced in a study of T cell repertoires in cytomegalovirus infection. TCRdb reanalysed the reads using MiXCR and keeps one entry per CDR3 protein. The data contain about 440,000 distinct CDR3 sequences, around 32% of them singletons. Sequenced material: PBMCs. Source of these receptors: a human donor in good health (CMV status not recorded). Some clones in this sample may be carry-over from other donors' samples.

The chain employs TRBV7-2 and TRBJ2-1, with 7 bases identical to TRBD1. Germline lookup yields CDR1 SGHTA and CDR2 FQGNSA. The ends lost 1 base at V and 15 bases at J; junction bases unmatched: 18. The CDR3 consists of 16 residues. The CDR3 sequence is CASSLGELGTARGRFF. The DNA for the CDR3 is TGTGCCAGCAGCTTAGGAGAACTCGGGACAGCTAGGGGTCGGTTCTTC.

DNA of the CDR3: TGTGCCAGCAGCTTAGATCGTGAGAGACCGAAGAATGAAAAACTGTTTTTT. Amino acid sequence: CASSLDRERPKNEKLFF. The V call is TRBV11-2, the J call TRBJ1-4; D remains unclear. V shed 0 bases and J shed 5 bases, with 16 bases lying between them. CDR3 length: 17 amino acids. Germline values: CDR1 SGHAT, CDR2 FQNNGV.

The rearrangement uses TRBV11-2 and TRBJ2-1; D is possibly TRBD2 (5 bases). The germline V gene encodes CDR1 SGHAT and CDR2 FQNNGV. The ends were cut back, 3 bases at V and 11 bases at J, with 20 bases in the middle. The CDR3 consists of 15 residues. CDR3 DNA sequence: TGTGCCAGCAGCTTCGGCGTTAGCGATTATTTTCAGCAGTTCTTC. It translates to CASSFGVSDYFQQFF.

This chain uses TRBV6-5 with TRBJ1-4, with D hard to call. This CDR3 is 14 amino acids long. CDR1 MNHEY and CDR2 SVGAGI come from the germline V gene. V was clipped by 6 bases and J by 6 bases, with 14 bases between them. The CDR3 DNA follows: TGTGCCAGCAGAACAGCCGCCGCTGATGAAAAACTGTTTTTT. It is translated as CASRTAAADEKLFF.

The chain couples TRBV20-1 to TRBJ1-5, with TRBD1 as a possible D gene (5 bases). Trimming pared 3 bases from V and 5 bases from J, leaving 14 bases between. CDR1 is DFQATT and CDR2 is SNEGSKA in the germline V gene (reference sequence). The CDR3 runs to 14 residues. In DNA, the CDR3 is TGCAGTGCTAGGGGGGGGTATGGCGATCAGCCCCAGCATTTT. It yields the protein CSARGGYGDQPQHF.

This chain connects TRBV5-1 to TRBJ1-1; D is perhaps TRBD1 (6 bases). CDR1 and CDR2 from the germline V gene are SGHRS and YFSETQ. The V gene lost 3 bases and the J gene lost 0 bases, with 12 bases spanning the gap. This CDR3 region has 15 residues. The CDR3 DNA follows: TGCGCCAGCAGCTCGGGACATCCCATGAACACTGAAGCTTTCTTT. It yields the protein CASSSGHPMNTEAFF.

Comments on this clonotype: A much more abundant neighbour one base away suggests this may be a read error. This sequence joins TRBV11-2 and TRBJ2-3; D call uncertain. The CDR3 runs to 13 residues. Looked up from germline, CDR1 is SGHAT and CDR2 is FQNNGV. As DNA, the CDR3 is TGTTCCAGCAGCTTACTCCGAGATGGTACGCAGTATTTT. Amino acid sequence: CSSSLLRDGTQYF.

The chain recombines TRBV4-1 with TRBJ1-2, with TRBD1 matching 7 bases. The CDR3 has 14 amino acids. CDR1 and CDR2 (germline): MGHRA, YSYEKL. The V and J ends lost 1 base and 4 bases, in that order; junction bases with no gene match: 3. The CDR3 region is CASSQGRTGYGYTF. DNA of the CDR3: TGCGCCAGCAGCCAAGGGAGGACAGGCTATGGCTACACCTTC.

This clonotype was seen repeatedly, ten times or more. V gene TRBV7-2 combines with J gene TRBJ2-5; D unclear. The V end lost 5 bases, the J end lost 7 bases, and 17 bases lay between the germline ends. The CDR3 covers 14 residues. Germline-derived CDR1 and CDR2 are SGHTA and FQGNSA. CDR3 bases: TGTGCCAGCAGCGCAGAAAGCCGAAGGTCGACCCAGTACTTC. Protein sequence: CASSAESRRSTQYF. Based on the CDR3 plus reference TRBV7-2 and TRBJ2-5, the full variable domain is GAGVSQSPSNKVTEKGKDVELRCDPISGHTALYWYRQSLGQGLEFLIYFQGNSAPDKSGLPSDRFSAERTGGSVSTLTIQRTQQEDSAVYLCASSAESRRSTQYFGPGTRLLVL.

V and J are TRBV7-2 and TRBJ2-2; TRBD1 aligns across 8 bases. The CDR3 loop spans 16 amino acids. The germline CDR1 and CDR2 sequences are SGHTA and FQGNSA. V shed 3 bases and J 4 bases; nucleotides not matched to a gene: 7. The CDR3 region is CASSLGRQGPTGELFF. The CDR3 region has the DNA TGTGCCAGCAGCTTGGGGAGACAGGGGCCCACCGGGGAGCTGTTTTTT.

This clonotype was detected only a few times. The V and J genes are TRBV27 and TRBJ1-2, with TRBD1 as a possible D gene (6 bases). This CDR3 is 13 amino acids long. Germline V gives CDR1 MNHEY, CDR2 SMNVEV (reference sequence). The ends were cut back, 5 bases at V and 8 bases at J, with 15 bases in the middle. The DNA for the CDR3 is TGTGCCAGCAGTCCTCCAGGGGCGGGGGGCTACACCTTC. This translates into CASSPPGAGGYTF.

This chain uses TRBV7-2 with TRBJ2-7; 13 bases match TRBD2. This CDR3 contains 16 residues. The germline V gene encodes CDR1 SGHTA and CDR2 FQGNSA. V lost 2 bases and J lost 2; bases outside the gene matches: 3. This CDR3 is CASSLKGTSGAYEQYF. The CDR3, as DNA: TGTGCCAGCAGCTTAAAAGGGACTAGCGGGGCCTACGAGCAGTACTTC. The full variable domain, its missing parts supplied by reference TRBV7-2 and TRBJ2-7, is GAGVSQSPSNKVTEKGKDVELRCDPISGHTALYWYRQSLGQGLEFLIYFQGNSAPDKSGLPSDRFSAERTGGSVSTLTIQRTQQEDSAVYLCASSLKGTSGAYEQYFGPGTRLTVT.

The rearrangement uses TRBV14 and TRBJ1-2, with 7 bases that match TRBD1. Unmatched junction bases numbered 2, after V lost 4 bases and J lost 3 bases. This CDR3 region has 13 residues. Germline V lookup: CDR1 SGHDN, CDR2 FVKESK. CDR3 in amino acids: CASSRGGYYGYTF. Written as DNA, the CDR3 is TGTGCCAGCAGCCGAGGGGGCTACTATGGCTACACCTTC.

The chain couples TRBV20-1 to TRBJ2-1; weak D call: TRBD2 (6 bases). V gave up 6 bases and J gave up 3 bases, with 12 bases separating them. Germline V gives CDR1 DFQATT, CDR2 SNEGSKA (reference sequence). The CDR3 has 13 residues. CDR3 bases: TGCAGTGCGGGAGGCAGGAACTACAATGAGCAGTTCTTC. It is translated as CSAGGRNYNEQFF.

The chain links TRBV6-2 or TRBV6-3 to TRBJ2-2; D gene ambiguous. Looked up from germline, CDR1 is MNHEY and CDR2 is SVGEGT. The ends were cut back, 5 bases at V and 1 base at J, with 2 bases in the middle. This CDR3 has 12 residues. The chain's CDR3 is CASSGNTGELFF. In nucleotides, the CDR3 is TGTGCCAGCAGTGGGAACACCGGGGAGCTGTTTTTT.

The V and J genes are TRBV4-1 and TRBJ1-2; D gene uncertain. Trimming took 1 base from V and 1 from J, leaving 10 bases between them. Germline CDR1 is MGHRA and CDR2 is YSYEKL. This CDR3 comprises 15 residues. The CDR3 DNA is TGCGCCAGCAGCCAAGTATCAGACAATAACTATGGCTACACCTTC. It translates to CASSQVSDNNYGYTF.

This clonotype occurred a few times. CDR3 DNA sequence: TGTGCCAGCAGCTTAGCCCGAGACAGGGCCGCGCCCTCCTACGAGCAGTACTTC. Amino acids: CASSLARDRAAPSYEQYF. The rearrangement joins TRBV7-8 to TRBJ2-7, with 7 bases that match TRBD1. This CDR3 spans 18 amino acids. V lost 0 bases to trimming and J lost 0 bases; unmatched junction nucleotides: 11. CDR1 is SGHVS and CDR2 is FQNEAQ in the germline V gene.

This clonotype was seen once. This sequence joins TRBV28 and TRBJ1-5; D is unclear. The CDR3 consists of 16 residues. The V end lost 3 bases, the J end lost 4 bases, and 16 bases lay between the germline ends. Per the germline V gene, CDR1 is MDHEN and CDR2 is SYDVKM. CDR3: CASSFLLRHLNQPQHF. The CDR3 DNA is TGTGCCAGCAGTTTCCTCCTCCGGCATCTAAATCAGCCCCAGCATTTT.

This chain's CDR3 is CAWNGDSYNEQFF. The CDR3 DNA reads as TGTGCCTGGAATGGTGACTCTTACAATGAGCAGTTCTTC. This chain joins TRBV30 and TRBJ2-1; the D is unclear. The CDR3 length is 13 residues. V lost 4 bases and J lost 4, with 11 bases in between. From germline, CDR1 is GTSNPN and CDR2 SVGIG (reference sequence).

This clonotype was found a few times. CDR3: CAISETDTNTGELFF. The CDR3 DNA sequence: TGTGCCATCAGTGAGACCGATACGAACACCGGGGAGCTGTTTTTT. The chain has TRBV10-3 and TRBJ2-2, with D hard to call. The CDR3 has 15 amino acids. V was cut by 2 bases and J by 0 bases, with 7 bases left in between. Germline assignment: CDR1 ENHRY and CDR2 SYGVKD.